This T cell receptor beta chain was recovered during a study of blood T cell repertoires in COVID-19. On the study more broadly: Collection of acute and convalescent COVID-19 samples took place in the United States, Italy and Spain.

The method was immunoSEQ multiplex PCR; TCRdb's version includes in-frame clones alone and lacks a portion of them. The sample contains 200,000 to 250,000 clones, approximately 90% of which appear only once. The sequenced sample consisted of PBMCs or T cells enriched from blood (not recorded which). This receptor was identified in a woman aged 40 to 50 with acute COVID-19.

CDR3 sequence reads: CASSMNGGTYEQYF. CDR3 DNA sequence: TGTGCCAGTAGTATGAACGGGGGTACCTACGAGCAGTACTTC. The chain links TRBV19 to TRBJ2-7, with TRBD2 as a possible D gene (6 bases). Trimming took 3 bases from V and 2 from J, leaving 11 bases between them. Germline V CDR1 and CDR2: LNHDA, SQIVND (reference sequence). This CDR3 has 14 residues.